One and the same sample provided the 30 T cell receptor beta chains below, sequenced in a study of blood T cell repertoires in COVID-19. Clones were sequenced by immunoSEQ multiplex PCR, and TCRdb holds only the in-frame ones, with some missing. The sample records around 250,000 clones, more than 70% being singletons. The sequenced sample was peripheral blood. The source of these receptors is a woman aged 18 to 35 with acute or convalescent COVID-19.

The rearrangement joins TRBV7-2 to TRBJ2-3; no clear D gene. V was pared by 5 bases and J by 6 bases, with 9 bases between. The length of the CDR3 is 12 residues. CDR1 is SGHTA and CDR2 is FQGNSA in the germline V gene. The CDR3 sequence: CASSPDLDTQYF. The CDR3 DNA reads as TGTGCCAGCAGCCCCGACTTGGATACGCAGTATTTT.

V is TRBV6-5 and J is TRBJ1-4, with D perhaps matching TRBD1 (5 bases). Between the trimmed V and J ends, which lost 7 bases and 8 bases, there was a span of 11 bases. Germline values: CDR1 MNHEY, CDR2 SVGAGI. The CDR3 has 12 amino acids. The CDR3 reads CASKGRHEKLFF. CDR3 coding DNA: TGTGCCAGCAAGGGGAGGCACGAAAAACTGTTTTTT.

This chain joins TRBV20-1 and TRBJ2-3; 7 nucleotides agree with TRBD2. Germline values: CDR1 DFQATT, CDR2 SNEGSKA (reference sequence). J gave up 6 bases and V 3 bases, and 6 bases lay outside the gene matches. There are 13 residues in the CDR3. The CDR3 region is CSASLSGKDTQYF. CDR3 DNA: TGCAGTGCTAGTCTAAGCGGGAAGGATACGCAGTATTTT.

The chain is built from TRBV5-4 and TRBJ1-6; weak D call: TRBD1 (5 bases). CDR1 and CDR2 from the germline V gene are SGHNT and YYREEE (reference sequence). Trimming cost V 0 bases and J 9 bases, with 13 bases left between them. CDR3 length: 15 residues. CDR3 nucleotide sequence: TGTGCCAGCAGCTTGGGTTTGCAGGGTGGTTCACCCCTCCACTTT. Protein sequence: CASSLGLQGGSPLHF.

J is TRBJ2-7 and V is TRBV27; the D gene is possibly TRBD2 (6 bases). CDR1 is MNHEY and CDR2 is SMNVEV in the germline V gene (reference sequence). V lost 6 bases and J lost 4, with 13 bases in between. This CDR3 is 13 amino acids long. The CDR3 loop is CASRPGTAYEQYF. In DNA, the CDR3 is TGTGCCAGCAGACCCGGGACTGCGTACGAGCAGTACTTC.

The sample holds one count of this clone. This chain links TRBV5-1 with TRBJ2-1; TRBD2 aligns across 9 bases. Per germline, CDR1 SGHRS and CDR2 YFSETQ. The CDR3 is 15 residues long. V lost 0 bases and J lost 5; bases outside the gene matches: 3. CDR3 amino acids: CASSLVAGADNEQFF. The CDR3 DNA sequence: TGCGCCAGCAGCTTGGTAGCGGGAGCCGACAATGAGCAGTTCTTC.

The genes are TRBV30 and TRBJ1-2; D not resolved. Germline V lookup: CDR1 GTSNPN, CDR2 SVGIG (reference sequence). Trimming cost V 5 bases and J 6 bases, with 16 bases left between them. This CDR3 has 13 amino acids. CDR3 bases: TGTGCCTGGGCGTATGGGCCCTACAATGGCTACACCTTC. Translating it yields CAWAYGPYNGYTF.

Many counts were recorded for this clone. One end of the junction varies from germline; a read error may be responsible. The CDR3 DNA sequence: TGTGCTAGCAGCTTAGCTCCAGGGATGAACACCGGGGAGCTGTTTTTT. Translating it yields CASSLAPGMNTGELFF. This chain connects TRBV7-7 to TRBJ2-2; TRBD1 is a possible D gene (5 bases). This CDR3 has 16 residues. The V gene's germline CDR1 is SSHAT and CDR2 FNYEAQ (reference sequence).

This chain uses TRBV19 with TRBJ1-1; D might be TRBD1 (5 bases). The CDR3 is made up of 17 amino acids. V was cut by 4 bases and J by 0 bases, with 18 bases left in between. CDR1 LNHDA and CDR2 SQIVND come from the germline V gene (reference sequence). CDR3 amino acids: CASSTTGPPYMNTEAFF. The CDR3 DNA is TGTGCCAGTAGTACTACAGGACCCCCCTATATGAACACTGAAGCTTTCTTT.

This clone has just a few counts. This chain uses TRBV5-1 with TRBJ1-4, with D unclear. V was pared by 0 bases and J by 8 bases, with 14 bases between. This CDR3 is built from 15 residues. The germline V gene has CDR1 SGHRS and CDR2 YFSETQ. CDR3 protein: CASSLVGRTREKLFF. The CDR3 region has the DNA TGCGCCAGCAGCTTGGTTGGGCGGACTCGGGAAAAACTGTTTTTT.

The chain is built from TRBV9 and TRBJ1-4, with 8 bases lining up with TRBD1. This CDR3 region has 15 residues. Per germline, CDR1 SGDLS and CDR2 YYNGEE. The trim removed 3 bases at V and 8 bases at J, leaving 9 bases unmatched. In DNA form, the CDR3 reads TGTGCCAGCAGCGGGCCCGGGACAGGAGACGAAAAACTGTTTTTT. It codes for CASSGPGTGDEKLFF.

The CDR3 bases are TGCGCCAGCAGCCAAAGCGGGAGCTCCTACAATGAGCAGTTCTTC. It translates to CASSQSGSSYNEQFF. The rearrangement joins TRBV4-3 to TRBJ2-1, with 8 positions matching TRBD2. Losses at the gene ends were 2 bases for V and 0 bases for J; bases not matched to a gene: 0. This CDR3 region has 15 residues. CDR1 and CDR2 from the germline V gene are LGHNA and YSLEER.

V gene TRBV13 combines with J gene TRBJ2-3; 11 nucleotides agree with TRBD2. The CDR3 covers 17 residues. Germline CDR1 reads PRHDT; CDR2 reads FYEKMQ (reference sequence). V shed 0 bases, J shed 5 bases, and the junction held 7 bases outside the gene matches. The CDR3 loop is CASSLGLGLAARDTQYF. In DNA, the CDR3 is TGTGCCAGCAGCTTAGGTTTGGGACTAGCGGCCCGAGATACGCAGTATTTT.

The chain carries TRBV7-9 and TRBJ1-4; 9 nucleotides agree with TRBD1. V lost 5 bases, J lost 1 base, and 8 bases stayed unmatched. This CDR3 is 17 amino acids long. CDR1 is SEHNR and CDR2 is FQNEAQ in the germline V gene (reference sequence). The CDR3 nucleotides read TGTGCCAGCAGCACCACAGGGGGCGCCGGAACTAATGAAAAACTGTTTTTT. This codes for CASSTTGGAGTNEKLFF. The full variable domain, rest sourced from reference TRBV7-9 and TRBJ1-4, is DTGVSQNPRHKITKRGQNVTFRCDPISEHNRLYWYRQTLGQGPEFLTYFQNEAQLEKSRLLSDRFSAERPKGSFSTLEIQRTEQGDSAMYLCASSTTGGAGTNEKLFFGSGTQLSVL.

The V call is TRBV27, the J call TRBJ2-1; TRBD2 matches at 12 bases. J gave up 5 bases and V 5 bases, and 13 bases lay outside the gene matches. CDR1 and CDR2 (germline): MNHEY, SMNVEV (reference sequence). The CDR3 sequence is 18 residues long. CDR3 in amino acids: CASSPGTSGGFSHNEQFF. In DNA, the CDR3 is TGTGCCAGCAGTCCGGGAACTAGCGGGGGGTTCAGCCACAATGAGCAGTTCTTC.

The chain employs TRBV5-4 and TRBJ1-6, with 7 bases identical to TRBD1. The germline V gene has CDR1 SGHNT and CDR2 YYREEE (reference sequence). J gave up 9 bases and V 5 bases, and 8 bases lay outside the gene matches. This CDR3 comprises 14 residues. CDR3 amino acids: CASRAGTVGSPLHF. In DNA, the CDR3 is TGTGCCAGCAGAGCCGGGACAGTAGGTTCACCCCTCCACTTT.

The chain combines TRBV29-1 with TRBJ1-3, with TRBD1 matching over 8 bases. The CDR3 has 15 residues. J gave up 4 bases and V 4 bases, and 9 bases lay outside the gene matches. The germline gives CDR1 SQVTM, CDR2 ANQGSEA. In nucleotides, the CDR3 is TGCAGCGTTGTGGGGCAGGGGGCTGGAGGAAACACCATATATTTT. This sequence encodes CSVVGQGAGGNTIYF. Combining the CDR3 with reference TRBV29-1 and TRBJ1-3 gives the whole variable domain SAVISQKPSRDICQRGTSLTIQCQVDSQVTMMFWYRQQPGQSLTLIATANQGSEATYESGFVIDKFPISRPNLTFSTLTVSNMSPEDSSIYLCSVVGQGAGGNTIYFGEGSWLTVV.

V gene TRBV19 combines with J gene TRBJ2-5, with TRBD1 as a possible D gene (5 bases). V lost 3 bases and J 2 bases, leaving 13 bases between the germline ends. Germline lookup yields CDR1 LNHDA and CDR2 SQIVND (reference sequence). The CDR3 length is 15 residues. Here the CDR3 DNA reads TGTGCCAGTAGTATTTTAGGGCAGGGACAAGAGACCCAGTACTTC. Translating it yields CASSILGQGQETQYF.

This clone is a singleton in its sample. The chain couples TRBV6-6 to TRBJ1-2; D is possibly TRBD1 (6 bases). CDR1 MNHNY and CDR2 SVGAGI come from the germline V gene (reference sequence). V lost 10 bases to trimming and J lost 3 bases, with 15 bases between them. This CDR3 comprises 13 residues. CDR3 nucleotide sequence: TGTGCCACTCGGGACAATGACTACTATGGCTACACCTTC. Translation gives CATRDNDYYGYTF.

The J gene is TRBJ1-5, the V gene TRBV6-2 or TRBV6-3; 9 positions match TRBD1. CDR1 and CDR2 (germline): MNHEY, SVGEGT. This CDR3 region has 17 residues. The V gene end was trimmed by 5 bases and the J gene end by 2 bases; junction bases not matched to a gene: 10. The CDR3 loop is CASSKDRGFPGNQPQHF. The CDR3, as DNA: TGTGCCAGCAGTAAAGACAGGGGGTTCCCTGGCAATCAGCCCCAGCATTTT.

This chain connects TRBV7-2 to TRBJ2-1; possible D gene TRBD2, 5 bases. The CDR3 contains 14 residues. Germline assignment: CDR1 SGHTA and CDR2 FQGNSA. The V end was cut by 1 base, the J end by 8 bases, with 12 bases between. The CDR3 DNA reads TGTGCCAGCAGCTTAGACCTAGCACTCTATGAGCAGTTCTTC. It codes for CASSLDLALYEQFF.

This chain links TRBV2 with TRBJ1-3, with TRBD1 matching over 8 bases. Looked up from germline, CDR1 is SNHLY and CDR2 is FYNNEI. V shed 7 bases and J 0 bases; nucleotides not matched to a gene: 8. The CDR3 runs 16 residues. Written as DNA, the CDR3 is TGTGCCAGCAAACAGGGACAGGTCCGCTCTGGAAACACCATATATTTT. It yields the protein CASKQGQVRSGNTIYF.

The V gene is TRBV5-6, the J gene TRBJ2-2; D unresolved. Trimming removed 2 bases at V and 6 bases at J, with 11 bases between. The V gene's germline CDR1 is SGHDT and CDR2 YYEEEE. CDR3 length: 14 amino acids. The chain's CDR3 is CASSLRTDAGELFF. The CDR3 nucleotides are TGTGCCAGCAGCTTAAGAACAGATGCCGGGGAGCTGTTTTTT. The full variable domain, with the rest looked up from reference TRBV5-6 and TRBJ2-2, is DAGVTQSPTHLIKTRGQQVTLRCSPKSGHDTVSWYQQALGQGPQFIFQYYEEEERQRGNFPDRFSGHQFPNYSSELNVNALLLGDSALYLCASSLRTDAGELFFGEGSRLTVL.

The V call is TRBV14, the J call TRBJ1-1, with D possibly being TRBD1 (5 bases). Per the germline V gene, CDR1 is SGHDN and CDR2 is FVKESK. Trimming took 4 bases from V and 6 from J, leaving 12 bases between them. CDR3 size: 13 residues. The CDR3: CASSLSGGSEAFF. The DNA for the CDR3 is TGTGCCAGCAGCCTTTCCGGGGGGTCTGAAGCTTTCTTT.

The J gene is TRBJ2-7, the V gene TRBV14; unclear D gene. Deletions cut 5 bases from V and 4 bases from J, with 12 bases between. CDR1 and CDR2 (germline): SGHDN, FVKESK. The CDR3 covers 13 residues. CDR3 DNA: TGTGCCAGCAGCGACACGTGGGTATACGAGCAGTACTTC. It codes for CASSDTWVYEQYF.

The rearrangement joins TRBV11-1 to TRBJ2-7, with 12 bases matching TRBD1. V was clipped by 4 bases and J by 4 bases; unmatched bases: 2. Germline assignment: CDR1 SGHAT and CDR2 FQDESV (reference sequence). This CDR3 region has 14 residues. CDR3 region: CASSWGQGAYEQYF. CDR3 coding DNA: TGTGCCAGCAGCTGGGGACAGGGGGCTTACGAGCAGTACTTC.

The CDR3 DNA reads as TGCAGCGTTGAAGAACCGACAGGGGGGTTTACCTACGAGCAGTACTTC. It is translated as CSVEEPTGGFTYEQYF. The chain couples TRBV29-1 to TRBJ2-7; 9 nucleotides agree with TRBD1. The CDR3 runs 16 residues. V lost 0 bases, J lost 2 bases, and 8 bases stayed unmatched. The V gene's germline CDR1 is SQVTM and CDR2 ANQGSEA.

This clone came up a few times. The V and J genes are TRBV29-1 and TRBJ1-1, with D uncertain. CDR1 SQVTM and CDR2 ANQGSEA come from the germline V gene. There are 13 residues in the CDR3. V was trimmed by 5 bases and J by 1 base, leaving 11 bases between them. CDR3 nucleotides: TGCAGCGTTCGGTTTCAGGAGAACACTGAAGCTTTCTTT. Translated: CSVRFQENTEAFF. Full variable domain (missing parts from reference TRBV29-1 and TRBJ1-1): SAVISQKPSRDICQRGTSLTIQCQVDSQVTMMFWYRQQPGQSLTLIATANQGSEATYESGFVIDKFPISRPNLTFSTLTVSNMSPEDSSIYLCSVRFQENTEAFFGQGTRLTVV.

The chain has TRBV6-5 and TRBJ1-1; D might be TRBD1 (5 bases). The CDR3 has 15 amino acids. CDR1 and CDR2 (germline): MNHEY, SVGAGI. Trimming left V 6 bases short and J 2 bases short, with 16 bases between. The CDR3 nucleotides read TGTGCCAGCAGCTCCGGACCAGGGTATAACACTGAAGCTTTCTTT. Protein product: CASSSGPGYNTEAFF.

This chain connects TRBV24-1 to TRBJ2-5; TRBD2 matches at 7 bases. The CDR3 spans 16 residues. V lost 4 bases to trimming and J lost 3 bases; unmatched junction nucleotides: 10. Germline V gives CDR1 KGHDR, CDR2 SFDVKD. The CDR3 loop reads CATSEGGSGKEETQYF. For the CDR3, the DNA is TGTGCCACCAGTGAGGGAGGGTCGGGGAAGGAAGAGACCCAGTACTTC.